This TCR beta chain was identified in a study of CD8 T cells in ankylosing spondylitis. Study-level points and caveats: Clones tied to disease were said to be significantly enriched in matched ankylosing spondylitis synovial fluid. Made up of eight highly homologous variants, a TCR beta motif appeared characteristic of ankylosing spondylitis blood. Some motif variants had been reported before (in reactive arthritis synovial fluid and blood).

This clonotype has ten or more counts. The antigen remains unidentified. V lost 0 bases, J lost 10 bases, and 16 bases lay in between. The CDR3 has 16 amino acids. Germline loops: CDR1 LGHNA, CDR2 YSLEER. In making TCR beta libraries, quantitative 5'-RACE with molecular barcodes was used. TCRdb recomputed calls from the 5' RACE reads with MiXCR, one row per CDR3 protein. The data contain a few hundred thousand distinct CDR3 sequences, more than 5.5% of them singletons. Sequencing was done on a sample of blood, either unsorted or a sorted T cell fraction (not recorded which). V usage is TRBV4-3 and J usage is TRBJ1-6, with D tentatively TRBD1 (5 bases). The TCR sequence derives from a male donor with ankylosing spondylitis. This chain's CDR3 is CASSQDPGRLGSPLHF. CDR3 DNA sequence: TGCGCCAGCAGCCAAGACCCGGGACGGCTCGGCTCACCCCTCCACTTT.